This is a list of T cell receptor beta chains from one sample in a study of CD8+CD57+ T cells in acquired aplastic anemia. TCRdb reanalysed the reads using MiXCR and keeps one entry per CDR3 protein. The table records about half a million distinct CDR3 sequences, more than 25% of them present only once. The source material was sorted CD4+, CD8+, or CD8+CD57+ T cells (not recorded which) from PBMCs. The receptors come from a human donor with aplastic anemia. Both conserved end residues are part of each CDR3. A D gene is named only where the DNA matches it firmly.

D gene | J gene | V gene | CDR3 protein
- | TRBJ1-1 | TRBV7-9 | CASSIVQGMNTEAFF
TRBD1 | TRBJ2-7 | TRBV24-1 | CATSADRSTGAWEQYF
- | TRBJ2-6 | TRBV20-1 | CSATRGPSGANVLTF
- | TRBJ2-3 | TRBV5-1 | CASSLSPGTPGDTQYF
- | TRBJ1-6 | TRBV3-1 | CASSQDDYNPPLHF
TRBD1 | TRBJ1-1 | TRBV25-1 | CASSRDRGRTEAFF
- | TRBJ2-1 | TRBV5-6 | CASSETDPIYNEQFF
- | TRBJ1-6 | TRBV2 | CASSPIPSFSPLHF
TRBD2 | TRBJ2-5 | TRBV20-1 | CSAESGGPETQYF
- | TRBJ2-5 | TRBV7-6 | CASSPTRLGGETQYF
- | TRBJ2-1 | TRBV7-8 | CASSARGGVEQFF
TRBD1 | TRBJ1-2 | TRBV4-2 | CASSRGSGGVIYGYTF
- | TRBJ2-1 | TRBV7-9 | CASSLGRSPTYNEQFF
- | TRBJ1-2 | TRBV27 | CASSYAGDNYGYTF
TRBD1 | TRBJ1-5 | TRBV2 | CASSKGQGQPQHF
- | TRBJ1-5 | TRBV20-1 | CSARLGEGNNQPQHF
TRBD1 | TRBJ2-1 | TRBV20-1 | CSARGTATKSSYNEQFF